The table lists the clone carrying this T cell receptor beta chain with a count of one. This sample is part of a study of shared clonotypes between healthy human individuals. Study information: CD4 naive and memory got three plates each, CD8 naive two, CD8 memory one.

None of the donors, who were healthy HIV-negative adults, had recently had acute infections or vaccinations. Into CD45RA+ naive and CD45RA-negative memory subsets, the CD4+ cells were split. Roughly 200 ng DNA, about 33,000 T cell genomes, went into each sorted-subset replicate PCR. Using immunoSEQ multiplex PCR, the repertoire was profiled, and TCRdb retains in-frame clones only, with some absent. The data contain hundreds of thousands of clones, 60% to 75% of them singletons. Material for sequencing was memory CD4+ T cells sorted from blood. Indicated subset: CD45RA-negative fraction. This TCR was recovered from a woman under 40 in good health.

The chain's CDR3 is CASSPRVSGVRETQYF. The DNA for the CDR3 is TGTGCCAGCAGTCCCCGGGTTTCGGGAGTTCGGGAGACCCAGTACTTC. V gene TRBV28 combines with J gene TRBJ2-5; D might be TRBD2 (6 bases). CDR1 MDHEN and CDR2 SYDVKM come from the germline V gene. The CDR3 consists of 16 residues. Between the trimmed V and J ends, which lost 5 bases and 5 bases, there was a span of 21 bases.